A selection of T cell receptor beta chains follows, all from one sample in a study of cytomegalovirus exposure and HLA in healthy donors. Assay: immunoSEQ multiplex PCR; the TCRdb copy retains only in-frame clones and omits some. The profile covers more than 150,000 clones, with over 80% appearing a single time and 1.1% to 1.5% taken by the ten largest. Sequences were obtained from PBMCs. The origin of the receptors is a girl aged 5-17 years in good health and CMV-seropositive. Each CDR3 is given with its conserved first and last residue. D genes are given only for firm matches. Only part of the rows carry a size: once, few, many, or a class if the clone is expanded.

size,J,V,D,DNA,CDR3
NA,TRBJ1-3,TRBV5-1,NA,TGCGCCAGCAGCTCCACAATCTCCGGAAACACCATATATTTT,CASSSTISGNTIYF
NA,TRBJ2-1,TRBV2,TRBD2,TGTGCCAGCAGTGAAGAGGGGAGACTAGCGAACAATGAGCAGTTCTTC,CASSEEGRLANNEQFF
NA,TRBJ2-5,TRBV13,NA,TGTGCCAGCAGTCAGACTAACCAAGAGACCCAGTACTTC,CASSQTNQETQYF
NA,TRBJ2-1,TRBV5-1,TRBD2,TGCGCCAGCACTGGGACTAGCGGGATGGAGCAGTTCTTC,CASTGTSGMEQFF
NA,TRBJ2-7,TRBV27,TRBD2,TGTGCCAGCAGTTTGTTGCGGGAGTCAACCTACGAGCAGTACTTC,CASSLLRESTYEQYF
NA,TRBJ2-7,TRBV7-9,TRBD1,TGTGCCAGCAGCCCGTTTCTGGGACAGGGGGTTACTTACGAGCAGTACTTC,CASSPFLGQGVTYEQYF
few,TRBJ2-5,TRBV9,TRBD2,TGTGCCAGCAGCGCCGACCTGTTAGGGACTATGGGGACCCAGTACTTC,CASSADLLGTMGTQYF
NA,TRBJ2-7,TRBV21-1,NA,TGTGCCAGCAGCAGGGAAACAGGGGGCAGGGACGAGCAGTACTTC,CASSRETGGRDEQYF
NA,TRBJ1-4,TRBV2,NA,TGTGCCTCCCAGGGGCAGGTTAATGAAAAACTGTTTTTT,CASQGQVNEKLFF
once,TRBJ1-3,TRBV7-8,NA,TGTGCCAGCAGCTTAAGGGGGGGAACCCTCGATGGAAACACCATATATTTT,CASSLRGGTLDGNTIYF
NA,TRBJ2-7,TRBV18,TRBD2,TGTGCCAGCTCACCACTAGCGGGAGTACCCGGGCACGAGCAGTACTTC,CASSPLAGVPGHEQYF
NA,TRBJ1-1,TRBV27,NA,TGTGCCAGCAGTACATGGGCAGGTGACATGAACACTGAAGCTTTCTTT,CASSTWAGDMNTEAFF
NA,TRBJ2-1,TRBV4-2,NA,TGTGCCAGCAGCCAAGACCCGGGTCTACGCAATGAGCAGTTCTTC,CASSQDPGLRNEQFF
NA,TRBJ2-7,TRBV6-5,NA,TGTGCCAGCAGTTGGGGTTCAGGGGCCTACGAGCAGTACTTC,CASSWGSGAYEQYF
NA,TRBJ2-5,TRBV6-5,NA,TGTGCCAGCAGCCTCCCCGGCAGAGGGGAGACCCAGTACTTC,CASSLPGRGETQYF
NA,TRBJ2-1,TRBV5-1,TRBD1,TGCGCCAGCTCCCACGGGGGACAGGGGAATGAGCAGTTCTTC,CASSHGGQGNEQFF
NA,TRBJ2-5,TRBV2,TRBD2,TGTGCCAGCTCCGAGACTAGCGTGGGGAGGGAGACCCAGTACTTC,CASSETSVGRETQYF
NA,TRBJ2-2,TRBV4-1,NA,TGCGCCAGCAGGAGCAGGGGGGACGTATACACCGGGGAGCTGTTTTTT,CASRSRGDVYTGELFF
once,TRBJ2-7,TRBV5-4,NA,TGTGCCAGCAGCTTGTTTACCAACCCTCTACGAGAGCAGTACTTC,CASSLFTNPLREQYF
NA,TRBJ1-2,TRBV5-5,NA,TGTGCCAGCAGCTTTACCCAACCCAGGGTATGGGGTCGAGGCTACACCTTC,CASSFTQPRVWGRGYTF
NA,TRBJ2-5,TRBV5-6,NA,TGTGCCAGCAGCTTTATCCCAGGGGAGACCCAGTACTTC,CASSFIPGETQYF
few,TRBJ1-1,TRBV7-7,NA,TGTGCCAGCAGCTTACCCGCAAGACCTCAGGGAAGGAACACTGAAGCTTTCTTT,CASSLPARPQGRNTEAFF
NA,TRBJ2-7,TRBV5-8,NA,TGTGCCAGCAGCCCCGGACAAATAAGCTCCTACGAGCAGTACTTC,CASSPGQISSYEQYF
NA,TRBJ2-7,TRBV4-3,NA,TGCGCCAGCAGCCAAGACCCAATGACAACCTACGAGCAGTACTTC,CASSQDPMTTYEQYF
NA,TRBJ2-1,TRBV6-1,TRBD2,TGTGCCAGCACTGACCGGGGGGGCGGGAGCCACAGCTCCTACAATGAGCAGTTCTTC,CASTDRGGGSHSSYNEQFF
NA,TRBJ1-2,TRBV5-1,NA,TGCGCCAGCCGACCGGGACACGGGCCTTCTGGCTACACCTTC,CASRPGHGPSGYTF
NA,TRBJ2-7,TRBV19,TRBD1,TGTGCCAGTAGTATCGGGGACAGGGCCTACGAGCAGTACTTC,CASSIGDRAYEQYF
NA,TRBJ1-5,TRBV7-2,TRBD1,TGTGCCAGCAGCTTAGGTAAGGGGGCGGCCGATAGCAATCAGCCCCAGCATTTT,CASSLGKGAADSNQPQHF
few,TRBJ2-7,TRBV6-5,NA,TGTGCCAGCAGTTACTCTGTCCAGGGAAACTACGAGCAGTACTTC,CASSYSVQGNYEQYF
NA,TRBJ2-2,TRBV5-1,TRBD2,TGCGCCAGCAGCTTGGTCGCGGGAGTTACCACCGGGGAGCTGTTTTTT,CASSLVAGVTTGELFF
NA,TRBJ2-1,TRBV29-1,TRBD2,TGCAGCGTGGGGCGGGAGAGGGATGAGCAGTTCTTC,CSVGRERDEQFF
NA,TRBJ1-2,TRBV10-3,TRBD1,TGTGCCATCAGTGAGGGGAGGACAGGGCTCTATGGCTACACCTTC,CAISEGRTGLYGYTF
NA,TRBJ2-3,TRBV5-1,TRBD1,TGCGCCAGCAGCTTGGAGGGACAGGGCTCAGATACGCAGTATTTT,CASSLEGQGSDTQYF
NA,TRBJ2-7,TRBV7-9,TRBD1,TGTGCCAGCGACAGAGGGACAGAGTACGAGCAGTACTTC,CASDRGTEYEQYF
NA,TRBJ2-1,TRBV4-1,TRBD2,TGCGCCAGCAGCCGCCTAGGGACTAGCGGGTACAATGAGCAGTTCTTC,CASSRLGTSGYNEQFF
NA,TRBJ1-4,TRBV10-3,TRBD1,TGTGCCATCAGTGAGTCCGACAGGGAAGGTGAAAAACTGTTTTTT,CAISESDREGEKLFF